A selection of T cell receptor beta chains follows, all from one sample in a study of cytomegalovirus exposure and HLA in healthy donors. Some clones are missing from TCRdb's copy, which holds only in-frame ones; the method was immunoSEQ multiplex PCR. The sample holds roughly 93,000 clones, more than 70% seen once. What was sequenced was PBMCs. These receptors originate from a man between 18 and 35 years old in good health and CMV-seropositive. Each CDR3 is given with its conserved first and last residue. The D gene is left open where the match is weak. A row's size may be missing; if present it is once, few, many or a size class.

>TRBJ2-7|NA|TRBV9|15|NA
TGTGCCAGCAGCGTAGACGGGACAAAGACCTACGAGCAGTACTTC
CASSVDGTKTYEQYF
>TRBJ2-1|NA|TRBV30|13|NA
TGTGCCTGGAGTCTTAATTATAGCAATGAGCAGTTCTTC
CAWSLNYSNEQFF
>TRBJ1-3|NA|TRBV7-6|13|once
TGTGCCAGCAGCCTCGAGCCTGGAAACACCATATATTTT
CASSLEPGNTIYF
>TRBJ2-2|TRBD2|TRBV5-1|18|NA
TGCGCCAGCAGCTTGGTTCTAGCGGCACCCCGGGGGACCGGGGAGCTGTTTTTT
CASSLVLAAPRGTGELFF
>TRBJ2-2|NA|TRBV27|18|once
TGTGCCAGCAGCTGGGACGGGTCGGGGGGCGGGGTCACCGGGGAGCTGTTTTTT
CASSWDGSGGGVTGELFF
>TRBJ2-1|TRBD2|TRBV7-8|17|NA
TGTGCCAGCAGCTTACTAGCGGGGGGCTTTGGGCACAATGAGCAGTTCTTC
CASSLLAGGFGHNEQFF
>TRBJ2-7|NA|TRBV30|12|once
TGTGCCTGGAGTGTAACAGAATCCGAGCAGTACTTC
CAWSVTESEQYF
>TRBJ2-3|NA|TRBV10-3|15|few
TGTGCCATCAAGAGGGGGGGAACTAGCACAGATACGCAGTATTTT
CAIKRGGTSTDTQYF
>TRBJ2-5|NA|TRBV5-6|14|NA
TGTGCCAGCAGCTCCGCTGGCTACGGGGAGACCCAGTACTTC
CASSSAGYGETQYF
>TRBJ1-2|NA|TRBV4-1|15|few
TGCGCCAGCAGCCAAGAGAGACAGGTTCTTTATGGCTACACCTTC
CASSQERQVLYGYTF
>TRBJ2-1|TRBD1|TRBV6-6|14|NA
TGTGCCAGCAGCCCTCGGACAGGGTACAATGAGCAGTTCTTC
CASSPRTGYNEQFF
>TRBJ2-5|TRBD2|TRBV27|19|NA
TGTGCCAGCAGTCCATGGACTAGCGGGGGGCCCCTTTTTAGCGAGACCCAGTACTTC
CASSPWTSGGPLFSETQYF
>TRBJ2-5|NA|TRBV7-2|15|NA
TGTGCCAGCAGCTTAGAAAGTACGGGTCCAGGGGCCCAGTACTTC
CASSLESTGPGAQYF
>TRBJ2-7|NA|TRBV19|15|few
TGTGCCAGTAGTAGTGGGGTCGAGGGATTTTACGAGCAGTACTTC
CASSSGVEGFYEQYF
>TRBJ2-7|TRBD1|TRBV27|15|NA
TGTGCCAGCAGACCTGGGGGACAGGGGGCAGGCGAGCAGTACTTC
CASRPGGQGAGEQYF